The 11 T cell receptor beta chains below all came from one sample that was sequenced in a study of T cell clones after liver transplantation (dated by TCRdb to between 2019 and 2020). Library preparation was by the immunoSEQ multiplex PCR assay. The table comes from immuneACCESS by way of TCRdb, which keeps in-frame sequences with V and J called. Part of the clones is missing from these tables; in studies checked, under half for an unresolved V gene and the rest for unknown reasons. Counted in this sample were about 9,200 clones; approximately 82% of them appeared once. The top ten hold roughly 51% of the sample. Source: CD8+ T cells from blood, taken at the 22-month timepoint. The receptors come from a human patient who received a liver transplant. In patients who had a transplant, some T cells may come from the graft donor.

The chain combines TRBV28 with TRBJ1-1; the match to TRBD1 covers 8 bases. Trimming cost V 3 bases and J 5 bases; bases outside gene matches: 8. The germline V gene encodes CDR1 MDHEN and CDR2 SYDVKM. The CDR3 length is 15 residues. The CDR3 DNA reads as TGTGCCAGCAGTTTGGACCGGACAGGGAGAACTGAAGCTTTCTTT. Its protein product is CASSLDRTGRTEAFF. The full variable domain, in which reference TRBV28 and TRBJ1-1 provide the parts outside the CDR3, is DVKVTQSSRYLVKRTGEKVFLECVQDMDHENMFWYRQDPGLGLRLIYFSYDVKMKEKGDIPEGYSVSREKKERFSLILESASTNQTSMYLCASSLDRTGRTEAFFGQGTRLTVV.

The genes are TRBV19 and TRBJ2-7; 14 bases match TRBD2. CDR3 length: 15 residues. J was trimmed by 4 bases and V by 10 bases; bases with no gene match: 9. CDR1 is LNHDA, CDR2 SQIVND, per germline (reference sequence). For the CDR3, the DNA is TGTGCCACCCTCGGGACTAGCGGGGGCCATTACGAGCAGTACTTC. Translated, it gives CATLGTSGGHYEQYF.

A few counts support this clone. The genes are TRBV29-1 and TRBJ2-5, with a weak D call TRBD1 (6 bases). The V end was cut by 2 bases, the J end by 1 base, with 8 bases between. CDR3 length: 13 amino acids. Germline V lookup: CDR1 SQVTM, CDR2 ANQGSEA. The CDR3 region is CSVELGGQETQYF. For the CDR3, the DNA is TGCAGCGTTGAACTAGGGGGCCAAGAGACCCAGTACTTC.

In its sample, this clone was seen once. The chain links TRBV9 to TRBJ2-1, with 7 bases lining up with TRBD2. This CDR3 spans 15 amino acids. Germline CDR1 reads SGDLS; CDR2 reads YYNGEE. V lost 3 bases, J lost 3 bases, and 6 bases stayed unmatched. The CDR3, as DNA: TGTGCCAGCAGCGGAGGAGCGGGGAACTACAATGAGCAGTTCTTC. Translation: CASSGGAGNYNEQFF.

The CDR3 sequence: CASSSRGGSYEQYF. The CDR3 nucleotides read TGTGCCAGCTCCTCCCGGGGGGGTTCCTACGAGCAGTACTTC. This chain connects TRBV18 to TRBJ2-7; TRBD2 matches at 8 bases. Germline V gives CDR1 KGHSH, CDR2 LQKENI. V lost 6 bases, J lost 1 base, and 5 bases stayed unmatched. This CDR3 has 14 amino acids.

To note about this clone: Other DNA sequences in this specimen translate into the identical CDR3. This chain connects TRBV7-3 to TRBJ1-1; D gene unclear. The CDR3 spans 13 residues. Trimming took off 5 bases at V and 2 bases at J, with 9 bases between the two ends. CDR1 is SGHTA, CDR2 FQGTGA, per germline. CDR3 sequence reads: CASSLGYNTEAFF. DNA of the CDR3: TGTGCCAGCAGCCTCGGTTATAACACTGAAGCTTTCTTT. The full variable domain, rest sourced from reference TRBV7-3 and TRBJ1-1, is GAGVSQTPSNKVTEKGKYVELRCDPISGHTALYWYRQSLGQGPEFLIYFQGTGAADDSGLPNDRFFAVRPEGSVSTLKIQRTERGDSAVYLCASSLGYNTEAFFGQGTRLTVV.

The chain carries TRBV6-5 and TRBJ1-5, with D possibly matching TRBD1 (5 bases). Germline CDR1 and CDR2: MNHEY and SVGAGI. With 6 bases removed from V and 2 bases from J, the gap between germline ends came to 14 bases. This CDR3 has 15 amino acids. In nucleotides, the CDR3 is TGTGCCAGCAGCCCGGGACCCTGGGGCAATCAGCCCCAGCATTTT. It specifies CASSPGPWGNQPQHF.

The chain uses TRBV27 and TRBJ2-7, with D possibly being TRBD2 (5 bases). The CDR3 length is 13 residues. The germline V gene has CDR1 MNHEY and CDR2 SMNVEV (reference sequence). Between the trimmed V and J ends, which lost 5 bases and 4 bases, there was a span of 12 bases. This chain's CDR3 is CASSLSWEYEQYF. In DNA form, the CDR3 reads TGTGCCAGCAGTCTCAGTTGGGAGTACGAGCAGTACTTC.

This chain uses TRBV5-6 with TRBJ2-7; TRBD1 agrees at 7 bases. J lost 4 bases, V lost 0 bases, and 4 bases had no gene match. The CDR3 covers 14 residues. CDR1 SGHDT and CDR2 YYEEEE come from the germline V gene. The DNA of the CDR3 is TGTGCCAGCAGCTTGGGAGACAGGGAATACGAGCAGTACTTC. Its protein is CASSLGDREYEQYF.

This sequence joins TRBV2 and TRBJ2-1, with 10 bases lining up with TRBD2. This CDR3 is 15 amino acids long. The germline V gene has CDR1 SNHLY and CDR2 FYNNEI. J lost 5 bases, V lost 6 bases, and 7 bases had no gene match. The CDR3: CASRGLAGAHNEQFF. The DNA of the CDR3 is TGTGCCAGCAGAGGGCTAGCGGGGGCCCACAATGAGCAGTTCTTC.

The rearrangement links TRBV27 to TRBJ2-7; D unresolved. Deletions cut 5 bases from V and 5 bases from J, with 13 bases between. The CDR3 is 13 amino acids. The germline V gene has CDR1 MNHEY and CDR2 SMNVEV (reference sequence). The CDR3 coding sequence is TGTGCCAGCAGTCCCGAGTCAGGCCACGAGCAGTACTTC. Translated, it gives CASSPESGHEQYF.